This TCR beta chain appears in the sequencing data of a study of CDR3 diversity in severe acne. CDR3 size: 15 residues. Trimming took 0 bases from V and 3 from J; bases not matched to a gene: 7. Germline CDR1 DFQATT, CDR2 SNEGSKA (reference sequence). TCRdb re-analysed the PCR reads in MiXCR, keeping a single row per CDR3 protein. The sample consists of around 94,000 distinct CDR3 sequences, around 53% of them appearing once. This TCR derives from a male donor with acne. The gene calls are TRBV20-1 and TRBJ2-5; 7 nucleotides line up with TRBD2. Sequencing was carried out using blood. For the CDR3, the DNA is TGCAGTGCTAGAGAAGCTAGGCTAGCGGAAGAGACCCAGTACTTC. This sequence encodes CSAREARLAEETQYF.